This record looks at one T cell receptor beta chain sequence and its context. Its target is not known. Naive-designated CD8 cells lacked CD45RO, were positively enriched for CCR7, and omitted terminally differentiated effector memory CD45RA+ cells. This entry belongs to a study of shared clonotypes between healthy human individuals. Study-wide context: Used for every donor were three CD4 naive, three CD4 memory, two CD8 naive and one CD8 memory plate.

Clones were read by immunoSEQ multiplex PCR, and TCRdb kept only the in-frame ones, dropping some. This table has some 1,900,000 clones, about 95% appearing once. The length of the CDR3 is 15 residues. From germline, CDR1 is SGHAT and CDR2 FQNNGV. Trimming left V 1 base short and J 1 base short, with 10 bases between. Whole-study findings and limits: Rarefaction indicated that sorted-subset sequencing remained incomplete although depth was large. In general, naive subsets displayed greater estimated richness than memory subsets did.

Sequenced material: naive CD8+ T cells sorted from blood. The TCR comes from a man aged 18 to 30 in good health. The chain is built from TRBV11-2 and TRBJ2-5; D ambiguous. This chain's CDR3 is CASSLVGRLQETQYF. In nucleotides, the CDR3 is TGTGCCAGCAGCTTAGTGGGCAGGCTCCAAGAGACCCAGTACTTC.